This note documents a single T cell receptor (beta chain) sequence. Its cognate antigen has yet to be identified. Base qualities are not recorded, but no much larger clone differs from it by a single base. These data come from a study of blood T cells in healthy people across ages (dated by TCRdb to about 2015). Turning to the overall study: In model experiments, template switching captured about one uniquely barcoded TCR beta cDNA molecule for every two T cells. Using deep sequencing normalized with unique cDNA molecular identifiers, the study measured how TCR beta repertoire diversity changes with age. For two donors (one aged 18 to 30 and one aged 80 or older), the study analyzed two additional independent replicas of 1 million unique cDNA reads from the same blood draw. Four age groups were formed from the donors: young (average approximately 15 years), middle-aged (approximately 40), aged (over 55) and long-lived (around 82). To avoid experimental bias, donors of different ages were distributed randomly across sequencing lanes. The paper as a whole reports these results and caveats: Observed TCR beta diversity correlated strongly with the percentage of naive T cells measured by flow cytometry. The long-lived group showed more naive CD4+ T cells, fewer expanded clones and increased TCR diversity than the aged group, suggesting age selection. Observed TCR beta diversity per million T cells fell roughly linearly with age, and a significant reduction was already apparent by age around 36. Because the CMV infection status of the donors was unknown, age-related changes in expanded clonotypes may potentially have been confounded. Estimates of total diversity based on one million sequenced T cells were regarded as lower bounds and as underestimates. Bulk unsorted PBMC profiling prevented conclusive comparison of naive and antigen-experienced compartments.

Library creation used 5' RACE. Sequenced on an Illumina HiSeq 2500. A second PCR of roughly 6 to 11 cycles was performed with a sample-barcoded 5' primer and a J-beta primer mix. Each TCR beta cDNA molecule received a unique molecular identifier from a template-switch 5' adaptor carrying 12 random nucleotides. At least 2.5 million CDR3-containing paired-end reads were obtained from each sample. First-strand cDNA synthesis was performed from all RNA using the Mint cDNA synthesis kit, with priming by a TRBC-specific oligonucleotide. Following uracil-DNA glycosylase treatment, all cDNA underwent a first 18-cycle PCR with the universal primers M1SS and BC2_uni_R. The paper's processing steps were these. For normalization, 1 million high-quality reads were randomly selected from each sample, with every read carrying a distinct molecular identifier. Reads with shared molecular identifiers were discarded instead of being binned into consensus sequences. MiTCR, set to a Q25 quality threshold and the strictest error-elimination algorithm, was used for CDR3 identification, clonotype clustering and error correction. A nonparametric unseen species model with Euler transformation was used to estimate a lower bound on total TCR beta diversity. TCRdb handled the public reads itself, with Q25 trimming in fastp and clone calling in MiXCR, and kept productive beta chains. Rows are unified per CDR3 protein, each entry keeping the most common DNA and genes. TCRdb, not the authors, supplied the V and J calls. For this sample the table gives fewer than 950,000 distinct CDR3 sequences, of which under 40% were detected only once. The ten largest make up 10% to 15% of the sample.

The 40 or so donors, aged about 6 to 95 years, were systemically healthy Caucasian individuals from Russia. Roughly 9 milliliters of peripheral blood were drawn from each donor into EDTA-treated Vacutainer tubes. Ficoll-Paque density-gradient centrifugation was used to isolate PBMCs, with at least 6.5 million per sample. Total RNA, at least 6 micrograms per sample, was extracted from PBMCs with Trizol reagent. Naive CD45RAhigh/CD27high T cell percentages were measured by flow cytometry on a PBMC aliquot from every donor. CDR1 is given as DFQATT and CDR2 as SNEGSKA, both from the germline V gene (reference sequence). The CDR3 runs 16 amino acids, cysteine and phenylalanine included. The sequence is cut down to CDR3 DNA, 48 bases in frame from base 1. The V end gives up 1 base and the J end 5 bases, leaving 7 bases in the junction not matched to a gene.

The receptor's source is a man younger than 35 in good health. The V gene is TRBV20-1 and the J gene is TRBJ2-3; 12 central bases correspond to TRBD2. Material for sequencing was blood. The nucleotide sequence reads TGCAGTGCTAGAGCGGGACTAGCGGGTCTTGAAGATACGCAGTATTTT. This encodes CSARAGLAGLEDTQYF.